These 7 T cell receptor beta chains were all obtained from the same sample, sequenced in a study of blood T cell repertoires in COVID-19. Sequenced by immunoSEQ multiplex PCR; TCRdb stores in-frame clones only, minus some. Of 30,000 to 35,000 clones listed, roughly 74% are singletons. Source material: peripheral blood. All receptors derive from a man aged 80 or over with active or convalescent COVID-19.

The chain has TRBV18 and TRBJ2-2, with 10 bases that match TRBD1. Germline V gives CDR1 KGHSH, CDR2 LQKENI. With V trimmed by 3 bases and J by 7 bases, 11 bases remained unmatched. The CDR3 is 17 residues long. The CDR3 DNA sequence: TGTGCCAGCTCACCTCCCCACCGGGACAGGGGTAACGGGGAGCTGTTTTTT. This encodes CASSPPHRDRGNGELFF.

The V call is TRBV9, the J call TRBJ2-2, with D perhaps matching TRBD1 (5 bases). Looked up from germline, CDR1 is SGDLS and CDR2 is YYNGEE. The CDR3 covers 15 residues. Trimming shortened V by 0 bases and J by 6 bases, and 12 bases separated the two germline ends. The CDR3 DNA follows: TGTGCCAGCAGCGTAGTGCAGGGTTCGTCCGGGGAGCTGTTTTTT. Translation gives CASSVVQGSSGELFF.

The chain joins TRBV5-1 to TRBJ2-7, with D possibly being TRBD1 (6 bases). Germline V gene sequence: CDR1 SGHRS, CDR2 YFSETQ. The CDR3 runs 14 residues. V was trimmed by 3 bases and J by 1 base, leaving 11 bases between them. The CDR3 region is CASSSGTPSYEQYF. The CDR3 region has the DNA TGCGCCAGCAGCTCCGGGACACCATCCTACGAGCAGTACTTC.

The chain joins TRBV11-3 to TRBJ2-1; D unresolved. CDR3 size: 14 residues. CDR1 is SGHNT, CDR2 YENEEA, per germline. V was cut by 4 bases and J by 0 bases, with 7 bases left in between. The CDR3 protein is CASSSRSSYNEQFF. CDR3 nucleotide sequence: TGTGCCAGCAGCTCAAGGAGCTCCTACAATGAGCAGTTCTTC. Supplemented by reference TRBV11-3 and TRBJ2-1, the full variable domain reads EAGVVQSPRYKIIEKKQPVAFWCNPISGHNTLYWYLQNLGQGPELLIRYENEEAVDDSQLPKDRFSAERLKGVDSTLKIQPAELGDSAVYLCASSSRSSYNEQFFGPGTRLTVL.

This clone occurred once. This rearrangement joins TRBV7-9 to TRBJ1-2; perhaps TRBD1 as D (5 bases). This CDR3 has 14 residues. CDR1 and CDR2 (germline): SEHNR, FQNEAQ (reference sequence). Trimming stripped 6 bases from V and 5 bases from J, with 16 bases between. The CDR3 bases are TGTGCCAGCAGTCCGGACAACCTGGGGTATGGCTACACCTTC. The encoded protein is CASSPDNLGYGYTF.

DNA of the CDR3: TGTGCCAGCAGTCGCATGAGTAGCGGGAGCACAGATACGCAGTATTTT. Translating gives CASSRMSSGSTDTQYF. This chain joins TRBV28 and TRBJ2-3; 7 nucleotides agree with TRBD2. Germline values: CDR1 MDHEN, CDR2 SYDVKM. The V segment lost 5 bases and the J segment 0 bases; nucleotides outside the gene matches: 8. This CDR3 contains 16 residues. The full variable domain, rest sourced from reference TRBV28 and TRBJ2-3, is DVKVTQSSRYLVKRTGEKVFLECVQDMDHENMFWYRQDPGLGLRLIYFSYDVKMKEKGDIPEGYSVSREKKERFSLILESASTNQTSMYLCASSRMSSGSTDTQYFGPGTRLTVL.

V and J are TRBV10-3 and TRBJ2-1; 10 nucleotides line up with TRBD2. The CDR3 runs 14 residues. J gave up 5 bases and V 4 bases, and 2 bases lay outside the gene matches. Germline loops: CDR1 ENHRY, CDR2 SYGVKD. The CDR3 DNA reads TGTGCCATCAGTGTCCTAGCGGGAGACAATGAGCAGTTCTTC. This translates into CAISVLAGDNEQFF.